This TCR beta chain came from a study of long-term antiretroviral therapy in people with HIV. The germline V gene has CDR1 SQVTM and CDR2 ANQGSEA. V shed 4 bases, J shed 2 bases, and the junction held 9 bases outside the gene matches. The CDR3 is 16 residues long. Researchers ran immunoSEQ v3.0 at survey level. Assay: immunoSEQ multiplex PCR; the TCRdb copy retains only in-frame clones and omits some. This table holds over 15,000 clones, under 85% found once. People in the study who had HIV all got their treatment in the United States. V is TRBV29-1 and J is TRBJ2-5; 11 bases map to TRBD1. This material consisted of unsorted PBMCs, taken just under 2.6 years before starting antiretroviral therapy. The receptor's source is a woman aged 50 to 65 with HIV. CDR3 nucleotide sequence: TGCAGCGTTGCCATCGGGACAGGGGGTGTTCAAGAGACCCAGTACTTC. Translating gives CSVAIGTGGVQETQYF.